A selection of T cell receptor beta chains follows, all from one sample in a study of control samples from healthy donors and cancer patients. The data were produced by immunoSEQ multiplex PCR, yet TCRdb's version contains in-frame clones alone and is incomplete. Of 100,000 to 150,000 clones in the sample, less than 95% were seen once. Material for sequencing was blood. The receptors were gathered from a man aged 30-40 years in good health. The CDR3 runs from the conserved cysteine through the conserved F or W. The order of the fields is CDR3 protein, CDR3 DNA, D gene, V gene, clone size, J gene. A D gene is named only where the DNA matches it firmly. Only part of the rows carry a size: once, few, many, or a class if the clone is expanded.

CDR3 protein: CASSQGTSGGFAPGTDTQYF
CDR3 DNA: TGCGCCAGCAGCCAAGGGACTAGCGGGGGGTTCGCCCCTGGCACAGATACGCAGTATTTT
D gene: TRBD2
V gene: TRBV4-3
clone size: .
J gene: TRBJ2-3

CDR3 protein: CASSATSGLRDNEQFF
CDR3 DNA: TGTGCCAGCAGCGCAACTTCGGGACTCCGAGACAATGAGCAGTTCTTC
D gene: .
V gene: TRBV7-6
clone size: once
J gene: TRBJ2-1

CDR3 protein: CAWRGGGYGYTF
CDR3 DNA: TGTGCCTGGCGGGGTGGGGGCTATGGCTACACCTTC
D gene: .
V gene: TRBV30
clone size: .
J gene: TRBJ1-2

CDR3 protein: CATWGGSYEQYF
CDR3 DNA: TGTGCCACCTGGGGGGGCTCCTACGAGCAGTACTTC
D gene: TRBD2
V gene: TRBV6-5
clone size: once
J gene: TRBJ2-7

CDR3 protein: CASSLLERVGGRSNSPLHF
CDR3 DNA: TGTGCCAGCAGCTTACTGGAAAGAGTGGGGGGCAGGAGTAATTCACCCCTCCACTTT
D gene: .
V gene: TRBV7-2
clone size: .
J gene: TRBJ1-6

CDR3 protein: CASSLTGTTYGYTF
CDR3 DNA: TGTGCCAGCAGCTTGACAGGGACAACCTATGGCTACACCTTC
D gene: .
V gene: TRBV5-4
clone size: .
J gene: TRBJ1-2

CDR3 protein: CASSLGPPRGRSQPQHF
CDR3 DNA: TGTGCCAGCAGCTTAGGGCCCCCCAGAGGGAGAAGTCAGCCCCAGCATTTT
D gene: .
V gene: TRBV7-2
clone size: .
J gene: TRBJ1-5

CDR3 protein: CASSQTDTQYF
CDR3 DNA: TGCGCCAGCAGCCAAACAGATACGCAGTATTTT
D gene: .
V gene: TRBV5-1
clone size: .
J gene: TRBJ2-3

CDR3 protein: CASLGAHSGNTIYF
CDR3 DNA: TGTGCCTCGTTGGGGGCTCACTCTGGAAACACCATATATTTT
D gene: .
V gene: TRBV10-3
clone size: .
J gene: TRBJ1-3

CDR3 protein: CASSQEPDYGYTF
CDR3 DNA: TGTGCCAGCAGCCAAGAGCCCGACTATGGCTACACCTTC
D gene: .
V gene: TRBV14
clone size: .
J gene: TRBJ1-2

CDR3 protein: CASSLSHLSSGGGTDTQYF
CDR3 DNA: TGTGCCAGCAGCTTAAGTCATCTCTCAAGCGGGGGGGGCACAGATACGCAGTATTTT
D gene: TRBD2
V gene: TRBV11-3
clone size: .
J gene: TRBJ2-3

CDR3 protein: CASSTDRGRMDSPLHF
CDR3 DNA: TGTGCCAGCAGCACCGACCGGGGGCGGATGGATTCACCCCTCCACTTT
D gene: .
V gene: TRBV13
clone size: few
J gene: TRBJ1-6

CDR3 protein: CASSPGQGEHEKLFF
CDR3 DNA: TGTGCCAGCAGTCCCGGACAGGGAGAACATGAAAAACTGTTTTTT
D gene: TRBD1
V gene: TRBV27
clone size: .
J gene: TRBJ1-4

CDR3 protein: CASSQAYLPTSGSYNEQFF
CDR3 DNA: TGTGCCAGCAGCCAAGCCTACCTACCGACATCTGGCTCCTACAATGAGCAGTTCTTC
D gene: .
V gene: TRBV3-1/TRBV3-2
clone size: once
J gene: TRBJ2-1

CDR3 protein: CASSQAPGSNYGYTF
CDR3 DNA: TGCGCCAGCAGCCAAGCCCCAGGGTCTAACTATGGCTACACCTTC
D gene: .
V gene: TRBV4-3
clone size: .
J gene: TRBJ1-2

CDR3 protein: CSVPFGVGYTF
CDR3 DNA: TGCAGCGTTCCATTCGGAGTCGGCTACACCTTC
D gene: .
V gene: TRBV29-1
clone size: .
J gene: TRBJ1-2

CDR3 protein: CASSTGSGTGTDTQYF
CDR3 DNA: TGTGCCAGCAGCACCGGATCGGGGACAGGCACAGATACGCAGTATTTT
D gene: TRBD1
V gene: TRBV7-9
clone size: .
J gene: TRBJ2-3

CDR3 protein: CASSKGGERNEKLFF
CDR3 DNA: TGTGCCAGCAGCAAGGGGGGAGAGAGAAATGAAAAACTGTTTTTT
D gene: .
V gene: TRBV7-9
clone size: .
J gene: TRBJ1-4

CDR3 protein: CASSMPDRTGVPDTQYF
CDR3 DNA: TGCGCCAGCAGCATGCCGGATCGGACAGGGGTTCCAGATACGCAGTATTTT
D gene: TRBD1
V gene: TRBV5-1
clone size: .
J gene: TRBJ2-3

CDR3 protein: CASSQQGRETEAFF
CDR3 DNA: TGTGCCAGCTCACAACAGGGGCGGGAAACTGAAGCTTTCTTT
D gene: TRBD1
V gene: TRBV18
clone size: .
J gene: TRBJ1-1

CDR3 protein: CASSFGMGYSYNEQFF
CDR3 DNA: TGTGCCAGCAGCTTCGGGATGGGGTACTCCTACAATGAGCAGTTCTTC
D gene: .
V gene: TRBV5-4
clone size: .
J gene: TRBJ2-1

CDR3 protein: CASSIGQGTSYEQYF
CDR3 DNA: TGTGCCAGTAGTATAGGCCAGGGCACCTCCTACGAGCAGTACTTC
D gene: .
V gene: TRBV19
clone size: .
J gene: TRBJ2-7

CDR3 protein: CASTSGSTGSGNTIYF
CDR3 DNA: TGTGCCAGCACCTCGGGCTCGACAGGGAGTGGAAACACCATATATTTT
D gene: TRBD1
V gene: TRBV6-6
clone size: once
J gene: TRBJ1-3

CDR3 protein: CASSTLRLPGIEKLFF
CDR3 DNA: TGTGCCAGCAGCACTTTAAGGCTACCAGGGATAGAAAAACTGTTTTTT
D gene: .
V gene: TRBV28
clone size: .
J gene: TRBJ1-4

CDR3 protein: CASSSTGYEQFF
CDR3 DNA: TGTGCCAGCTCCTCAACCGGGTATGAGCAGTTCTTC
D gene: .
V gene: TRBV18
clone size: .
J gene: TRBJ2-1

CDR3 protein: CASSQDYPEKLFF
CDR3 DNA: TGCGCCAGCAGCCAAGATTACCCTGAAAAACTGTTTTTT
D gene: .
V gene: TRBV4-1
clone size: .
J gene: TRBJ1-4

CDR3 protein: CASSQEGGTGNQPQHF
CDR3 DNA: TGTGCCAGCAGCCAAGAAGGGGGCACGGGCAATCAGCCCCAGCATTTT
D gene: TRBD1
V gene: TRBV4-2
clone size: .
J gene: TRBJ1-5

CDR3 protein: CATSQQGNQPQHF
CDR3 DNA: TGTGCCACCAGTCAACAGGGTAATCAGCCCCAGCATTTT
D gene: .
V gene: TRBV24-1
clone size: .
J gene: TRBJ1-5

CDR3 protein: CASSVTSTDTQYF
CDR3 DNA: TGTGCCAGCAGCGTAACTAGCACAGATACGCAGTATTTT
D gene: .
V gene: TRBV9
clone size: .
J gene: TRBJ2-3

CDR3 protein: CASSLNNEQFF
CDR3 DNA: TGTGCCAGCAGTTTAAACAATGAGCAGTTCTTC
D gene: .
V gene: TRBV12-3/TRBV12-4
clone size: .
J gene: TRBJ2-1

CDR3 protein: CASSLEDRVYEQYF
CDR3 DNA: TGTGCCAGCAGCTTAGAGGACAGGGTCTACGAGCAGTACTTC
D gene: TRBD1
V gene: TRBV5-4
clone size: .
J gene: TRBJ2-7

CDR3 protein: CASSFRAPGADTQYF
CDR3 DNA: TGTGCCAGCAGCTTCCGGGCGCCGGGTGCGGATACGCAGTATTTT
D gene: .
V gene: TRBV7-6
clone size: .
J gene: TRBJ2-3

CDR3 protein: CASSQDLAETQETQYF
CDR3 DNA: TGCGCCAGCAGCCAAGATTTGGCCGAAACCCAAGAGACCCAGTACTTC
D gene: .
V gene: TRBV4-3
clone size: .
J gene: TRBJ2-5

CDR3 protein: CASGLITGERTEAFF
CDR3 DNA: TGTGCTAGTGGTTTGATAACAGGGGAGCGCACTGAAGCTTTCTTT
D gene: TRBD1
V gene: TRBV12-5
clone size: .
J gene: TRBJ1-1

CDR3 protein: CASSPGQGPYGYTF
CDR3 DNA: TGTGCCAGCAGCCCAGGACAGGGTCCCTATGGCTACACCTTC
D gene: TRBD1
V gene: TRBV7-9
clone size: .
J gene: TRBJ1-2

CDR3 protein: CASRNSGGSETQYF
CDR3 DNA: TGTGCCAGCAGGAATAGCGGGGGCTCAGAGACCCAGTACTTC
D gene: TRBD2
V gene: TRBV7-9
clone size: .
J gene: TRBJ2-5

CDR3 protein: CASSFELGTEAFF
CDR3 DNA: TGTGCCAGCAGTTTCGAGTTGGGCACTGAAGCTTTCTTT
D gene: .
V gene: TRBV12-3/TRBV12-4
clone size: .
J gene: TRBJ1-1

CDR3 protein: CASSPPGPSSGNTIYF
CDR3 DNA: TGTGCCAGCTCACCCCCGGGCCCCTCCTCTGGAAACACCATATATTTT
D gene: .
V gene: TRBV18
clone size: .
J gene: TRBJ1-3